This T cell receptor (beta chain) was obtained from a study of blood T cell repertoires in COVID-19. The wider study: Some COVID-19 samples were acute and others convalescent; all came from the United States, Italy and Spain. PBMCs, B-cell-depleted T cells, or T cells were the source of the cDNA or gDNA that made up the material.

Looked up from germline, CDR1 is SSHAT and CDR2 is FNYEAQ (reference sequence). The CDR3 length is 14 residues. Per the authors' pipeline: Amplification from reference gene primers served as the basis for estimated nucleated cell counts. Produced via immunoSEQ multiplex PCR; TCRdb's table is partial and in-frame only. V and J calls and clone size are given by that table; D and trimming were obtained from the DNA. The sample lists some 38,000 clones, 91% occurring once. As to this clone: The junction and the germline gene differ at one end; a read error may be behind it.

The sequencing input was peripheral blood. V is TRBV7-7 and J is TRBJ2-5, with D possibly matching TRBD1 (5 bases). The clonotype was recovered from a middle-aged man with active COVID-19. CDR3 region: CASSSDGREETQYF. CDR3 sequence (DNA): TGTGCTAGCAGCTCGGATGGCAGGGAAGAGACCCAGTACTTC.